The clone carrying this T cell receptor (beta chain) came up once. The data belong to a study of technical replicates of blood from a handful of donors. Data came from immunoSEQ multiplex PCR; TCRdb stores just in-frame clones and leaves some out. The data hold 75,000 to 90,000 clones, with roughly 96% observed a single time. The specimen was T cells isolated from PBMCs. The sequence came from a human donor in good health.

DNA of the CDR3: TGTGCCACCAGCAGAGCTGGACAGGGAAGTTACGAGCAGTACTTC. Protein product: CATSRAGQGSYEQYF. The V and J genes are TRBV15 and TRBJ2-7; 8 bases match TRBD1. Looked up from germline, CDR1 is LNHNV and CDR2 is YYDKDF (reference sequence). The V segment lost 1 base and the J segment 4 bases; nucleotides outside the gene matches: 6. CDR3 size: 15 residues.